A selection of T cell receptor beta chains follows, all from one sample in a study of vaccination effects on CD4 cells after COVID-19. Some clones are missing from TCRdb's copy, which holds only in-frame ones; the method was immunoSEQ multiplex PCR. Here the sample spans 70,000 or so clones, roughly 75% being singletons. Which antigens these TCRs recognize remains unknown. This specimen consisted of CD4+ T cells from PBMCs cultured without peptide, obtained after COVID-19 vaccination. The receptors stem from a human donor who received a COVID-19 vaccine. Each CDR3 is given with its conserved first and last residue. D genes are given only for firm matches. Only some rows state a clone size, as once, few, many or a class for expanded clones.

.	TRBV20-1	.	TRBJ2-1	CSASEQFF	TGCAGTGCAAGTGAGCAGTTCTTC
.	TRBV5-5	.	TRBJ1-3	CASRDSVGSGNTIYF	TGTGCCAGCAGAGACAGCGTCGGCTCTGGAAACACCATATATTTT
few	TRBV5-1	.	TRBJ2-3	CASSFIPSTDTQYF	TGCGCCAGCAGCTTCATACCTAGCACAGATACGCAGTATTTT
.	TRBV19	.	TRBJ1-5	CASSSSRGQPQHF	TGTGCCAGTAGTAGTTCGAGGGGGCAGCCCCAGCATTTT
.	TRBV19	TRBD1	TRBJ1-1	CASRDRVNTEAFF	TGTGCCAGCCGGGACAGGGTGAACACTGAAGCTTTCTTT
.	TRBV5-8	TRBD1	TRBJ2-3	CASPNRGPTDTQYF	TGTGCCAGCCCCAACAGGGGGCCCACAGATACGCAGTATTTT
.	TRBV3-1/TRBV3-2	.	TRBJ1-1	CASSQYGGIMNTEAFF	TGTGCCAGCAGCCAATATGGCGGGATCATGAACACTGAAGCTTTCTTT
.	TRBV30	.	TRBJ1-6	CAWTRGVSPLHF	TGTGCCTGGACTCGCGGGGTTTCACCCCTCCACTTT
.	TRBV6-6	TRBD2	TRBJ2-3	CASTLAGGRTDTQYF	TGTGCCAGCACCTTAGCGGGGGGGCGGACAGATACGCAGTATTTT
.	TRBV19	.	TRBJ1-4	CASSVRGYNEKLFF	TGTGCCAGTAGTGTTAGGGGTTATAATGAAAAACTGTTTTTT
.	TRBV25-1	TRBD1	TRBJ1-4	CASSDTGTGGEKLFF	TGTGCCAGCAGTGACACCGGGACAGGGGGTGAAAAACTGTTTTTT
few	TRBV2	TRBD1	TRBJ1-5	CASSRQGGQPQHF	TGTGCCAGCAGCCGACAGGGCGGACAGCCCCAGCATTTT
.	TRBV19	.	TRBJ2-1	CASIPRGYNEQFF	TGTGCCAGTATACCCAGGGGCTACAATGAGCAGTTCTTC
.	TRBV24-1	TRBD1	TRBJ2-5	CATSDPGTGMETQYF	TGTGCCACCAGTGATCCCGGGACAGGGATGGAGACCCAGTACTTC
.	TRBV28	.	TRBJ1-2	CASSTTGTNYGYTF	TGTGCCAGCAGTACAACCGGGACAAACTATGGCTACACCTTC
.	TRBV5-1	.	TRBJ1-1	CASSLTGTNTEAFF	TGCGCCAGCAGCTTAACAGGGACCAACACTGAAGCTTTCTTT
.	TRBV18	TRBD2	TRBJ2-3	CASSPRHRSGGITDTQYF	TGTGCCAGCTCACCAAGGCACCGAAGCGGGGGTATCACAGATACGCAGTATTTT
few	TRBV9	.	TRBJ1-4	CASSASAGGGDEKLFF	TGTGCCAGCAGCGCCTCCGCGGGAGGGGGAGATGAAAAACTGTTTTTT
.	TRBV18	TRBD1	TRBJ2-2	CASSPRTGDTGELFF	TGTGCCAGCTCACCACGGACAGGGGATACCGGGGAGCTGTTTTTT
once	TRBV5-1	TRBD1	TRBJ2-3	CASSSTRQGDTQYF	TGCGCCAGCAGCTCGACAAGACAGGGTGATACGCAGTATTTT
few	TRBV5-5	.	TRBJ1-5	CASSLIWGQLSQPQHF	TGTGCCAGCAGCTTGATATGGGGGCAGTTGAGTCAGCCCCAGCATTTT
.	TRBV2	TRBD1	TRBJ1-1	CASKRTGPFTEAFF	TGTGCCAGCAAAAGGACAGGACCATTCACTGAAGCTTTCTTT
.	TRBV4-3	.	TRBJ2-1	CASSRTGTDNNEQFF	TGCGCCAGCAGCCGTACCGGGACGGATAACAATGAGCAGTTCTTC
.	TRBV2	TRBD2	TRBJ2-3	CASSERWRTSGGLSTDTQYF	TGTGCCAGCAGTGAAAGGTGGAGAACTAGCGGGGGCCTTAGCACAGATACGCAGTATTTT
few	TRBV5-6	.	TRBJ1-1	CASSLIGNTNTEAFF	TGTGCCAGCAGCTTAATTGGTAATACGAACACTGAAGCTTTCTTT
.	TRBV30	.	TRBJ2-5	CAWGTLQETQYF	TGTGCCTGGGGGACACTCCAAGAGACCCAGTACTTC
.	TRBV3-1/TRBV3-2	TRBD2	TRBJ2-5	CASSPEWTSGETQYF	TGTGCCAGCAGCCCGGAGTGGACTAGTGGAGAGACCCAGTACTTC
.	TRBV10-1	.	TRBJ2-1	CASSEYRGGNEQFF	TGCGCCAGCAGTGAGTACAGGGGAGGCAATGAGCAGTTCTTC
.	TRBV19	.	TRBJ2-3	CATRRDTDTQYF	TGTGCCACCCGCCGGGACACAGATACGCAGTATTTT
.	TRBV5-5	.	TRBJ1-3	CASSLEAESGNTIYF	TGTGCCAGCAGCTTGGAAGCAGAATCTGGAAACACCATATATTTT
.	TRBV24-1	.	TRBJ2-3	CATSDPRTATSTDTQYF	TGTGCCACCAGTGATCCCCGGACTGCTACTAGCACAGATACGCAGTATTTT
.	TRBV19	TRBD1	TRBJ2-3	CASLDRGRTDTQYF	TGTGCCAGCCTCGACAGGGGGCGAACAGATACGCAGTATTTT
.	TRBV19	.	TRBJ1-5	CASSIQIAQPQHF	TGTGCCAGTAGTATCCAAATAGCCCAGCCCCAGCATTTT
.	TRBV27	.	TRBJ2-2	CASSPRRPGYTGELFF	TGTGCCAGCAGTCCCCGACGGCCTGGATACACCGGGGAGCTGTTTTTT
once	TRBV5-6	.	TRBJ1-2	CASSLVETAPAGYTF	TGTGCCAGCAGCTTGGTTGAGACGGCGCCCGCGGGCTACACCTTC
.	TRBV4-3	.	TRBJ2-1	CASSPTVGIYNEQFF	TGCGCCAGCAGCCCGACAGTGGGGATCTACAATGAGCAGTTCTTC
.	TRBV2	TRBD1	TRBJ1-3	CASRNSGTGGPGNTIYF	TGTGCCAGCAGGAACTCCGGGACAGGGGGCCCTGGAAACACCATATATTTT
.	TRBV5-6	TRBD1	TRBJ1-3	CASSLGQGTSGNTIYF	TGTGCCAGCAGCTTGGGACAGGGGACCTCTGGAAACACCATATATTTT
.	TRBV24-1	.	TRBJ2-5	CATSDPGGLETQYF	TGTGCCACCAGTGACCCCGGGGGGCTCGAGACCCAGTACTTC
few	TRBV12-3/TRBV12-4	.	TRBJ1-2	CASGDLNYGYTF	TGTGCCAGCGGGGACCTTAACTATGGCTACACCTTC